These 9 T cell receptor beta chains originate from one sample sequenced in a study of cytomegalovirus exposure and HLA in healthy donors. The PCR was carried out with 60 Vbeta primers and 13 Jbeta primers. Assay: immunoSEQ multiplex PCR; the TCRdb copy retains only in-frame clones and omits some. The sample holds approximately 180,000 clones; 70% to 85% are singletons and the top ten take 2% to 2.5%. The specimen sequenced was PBMCs. The receptors were gathered from a human donor in good health.

V usage is TRBV6-1 and J usage is TRBJ2-3; weak D call: TRBD2 (6 bases). This CDR3 is 15 amino acids long. The V end was cut by 3 bases, the J end by 10 bases, with 20 bases between. Looked up from germline, CDR1 is MNHNS and CDR2 is SASEGT. CDR3 DNA sequence: TGTGCCAGCAGTGAGGGACTGACGAGTGGAGGAGCGCAGTATTTT. Encoded protein: CASSEGLTSGGAQYF.

The V call is TRBV5-1, the J call TRBJ1-4, with 8 positions matching TRBD1. After removal of 0 bases from V and 0 bases from J, the junction contained 4 bases not matched to a gene. Per the germline V gene, CDR1 is SGHRS and CDR2 is YFSETQ. The CDR3 has 17 residues. The DNA of the CDR3 is TGCGCCAGCAGCTTGGGACAGGGGAGTGCAACTAATGAAAAACTGTTTTTT. Residues: CASSLGQGSATNEKLFF.

This chain uses TRBV7-8 with TRBJ2-3, with no clear D. With 1 base removed from V and 4 bases from J, the gap between germline ends came to 15 bases. The CDR3 consists of 16 residues. Germline CDR1 SGHVS, CDR2 FQNEAQ. CDR3 DNA: TGTGCCAGCAGCTTAGTAGGTCTAGTTAACGCAGATACGCAGTATTTT. Encoded protein: CASSLVGLVNADTQYF. The complete variable domain, with remaining parts taken from reference TRBV7-8 and TRBJ2-3, reads GAGVSQSPRYKVAKRGQDVALRCDPISGHVSLFWYQQALGQGPEFLTYFQNEAQLDKSGLPSDRFFAERPEGSVSTLKIQRTQQEDSAVYLCASSLVGLVNADTQYFGPGTRLTVL.

The chain is built from TRBV10-3 and TRBJ2-4; D perhaps matches TRBD2 (5 bases). Trimming stripped 2 bases from V and 1 base from J, with 12 bases between. The CDR3 spans 16 residues. CDR1 is ENHRY, CDR2 SYGVKD, per germline. The CDR3 DNA is TGTGCCATCAGTGAGGACAAGTCGGGGGCCAAAAACATTCAGTACTTC. Its protein product is CAISEDKSGAKNIQYF.

This clone was counted only a few times. CDR3 protein: CASSRENIQYF. Here the CDR3 DNA reads TGTGCCAGCAGCCGGGAAAACATTCAGTACTTC. The chain carries TRBV7-2 and TRBJ2-4; D gene uncertain. The CDR3 is 11 amino acids. Trimming pared 5 bases from V and 5 bases from J, leaving 4 bases between. Germline assignment: CDR1 SGHTA and CDR2 FQGNSA.

The rearrangement uses TRBV5-6 and TRBJ1-1, with a weak D call TRBD1 (6 bases). Trimming pared 3 bases from V and 4 bases from J, leaving 7 bases between. The CDR3 extends over 12 amino acids. Germline lookup yields CDR1 SGHDT and CDR2 YYEEEE. The CDR3: CASSSGVTEAFF. The CDR3 DNA is TGTGCCAGCAGCTCAGGGGTCACTGAAGCTTTCTTT.

In this sample, this clone turned up a few times. This rearrangement joins TRBV6-5 to TRBJ2-7, with TRBD1 as a possible D gene (6 bases). There are 15 residues in the CDR3. Germline CDR1 is MNHEY and CDR2 is SVGAGI. V was clipped by 3 bases and J by 2 bases, with 14 bases between them. CDR3 sequence reads: CASSYSPGQTYEQYF. In nucleotides, the CDR3 is TGTGCCAGCAGTTATTCACCGGGACAAACCTACGAGCAGTACTTC.

This rearrangement joins TRBV28 to TRBJ1-2; possible D gene TRBD1, 6 bases. V lost 2 bases and J lost 7, with 17 bases in between. The CDR3 runs to 15 residues. Per the germline V gene, CDR1 is MDHEN and CDR2 is SYDVKM. CDR3 region: CASSLTGHLVSGYTF. For the CDR3, the DNA is TGTGCCAGCAGTTTAACGGGACACCTAGTGAGTGGCTACACCTTC.

The chain recombines TRBV10-3 with TRBJ1-5; 8 bases match TRBD1. J lost 6 bases, V lost 2 bases, and 6 bases had no gene match. The CDR3 runs to 15 residues. Germline V gene sequence: CDR1 ENHRY, CDR2 SYGVKD. CDR3 sequence reads: CAISEGRGRGQPQHF. CDR3 DNA sequence: TGTGCCATCAGTGAGGGCAGGGGGCGAGGTCAGCCCCAGCATTTT.